The TCR beta chain under discussion was sequenced for a study of blood T cells in healthy people across ages. Whole-study results and caveats: PBMCs left unsorted prevented a conclusive naive versus antigen-experienced comparison.

Concerning this clonotype itself: Its antigen is as yet unknown.

A second roughly 7 to 12 cycle PCR used barcoded and J-beta primers. The yield of each sample was at least 2.5 million CDR3-containing paired-end reads. MiXCR was run by TCRdb on the 5' RACE reads, yielding one entry per CDR3 protein. The sample shows about 1,000,000 distinct CDR3 sequences, less than 50% of them seen only once. Isolated per sample were at least 7 million PBMCs. No fewer than 5.5 micrograms of total RNA were isolated from every sample. The CDR3 extends over 12 amino acids. The germline V gene has CDR1 SNHLY and CDR2 FYNNEI. This TCR derives from a woman between 55 and 75 years old in good health. The chain uses TRBV2 and TRBJ2-7; perhaps TRBD1 as D (5 bases). The J call may be incorrect, as the DNA end agrees better with TRBJ2-1. Material: blood. Here the CDR3 DNA reads TGTGCCAGCAGCACTTCTAGGGGTGAGCAGTTCTTC. It yields the protein CASSTSRGEQFF.